The 12 T cell receptor beta chains reported below all come from one sample, sequenced in a study of synovial regulatory T cells in juvenile arthritis. Clones were sequenced by immunoSEQ multiplex PCR, and TCRdb holds only the in-frame ones, with some missing. Recorded here are roughly 790 clones; the top ten clones represent roughly 17%. Matched peripheral blood accompanied the synovial fluid taken from each patient with active arthritis. Input material: Treg cells from the synovium. All receptors come from a donor aged 2-35 years with juvenile idiopathic arthritis.

The CDR3 protein is CASQLRSLTDTQYF. V gene TRBV27 combines with J gene TRBJ2-3; the D call of TRBD2 rests on TCRdb alone, since no DNA is present to check it. This CDR3 is 14 amino acids long. DNA is not on record. Germline V gives CDR1 MNHEY, CDR2 SMNVEV (reference sequence).

This clone ranks as medium-sized in terms of frequency. The chain is built from TRBV19 and TRBJ2-7. CDR1 LNHDA and CDR2 SQIVND come from the germline V gene (reference sequence). The CDR3 consists of 14 residues. Only the protein is on record. CDR3: CASSIAGAGHEQYF.

The genes are TRBV5-1 and TRBJ2-5; TCRdb lists TRBD2, though no DNA is available to test this call. This CDR3 comprises 15 residues. No DNA has been recorded. Germline CDR1 reads SGHRS; CDR2 reads YFSETQ. The CDR3 loop reads CASSFGGAGEETQYF.

The chain couples TRBV5-6 to TRBJ2-5; TCRdb calls TRBD2, which cannot be checked without DNA. Germline-derived CDR1 and CDR2 are SGHDT and YYEEEE. CDR3 length equals 14 residues. DNA is not recorded here. The CDR3 region is CASSCSGGTGTQYF.

Judged by frequency, this clone is medium-sized. The V gene is TRBV7-8, the J gene TRBJ1-5; TCRdb's assignment of TRBD1 cannot be checked, as there is no DNA. This CDR3 spans 17 amino acids. No nucleotide data were recorded. The germline CDR1 and CDR2 sequences are SGHVS and FQNEAQ. The CDR3 loop is CASSLRPGQPGYQPQHF.

In terms of frequency, this clone is medium-sized. V is TRBV19 and J is TRBJ2-3; TCRdb proposes TRBD2, but this gene call is untestable without DNA. The CDR3 runs to 17 residues. No DNA sequence was recorded. Germline values: CDR1 LNHDA, CDR2 SQIVND (reference sequence). CDR3 in amino acids: CASSPPGLAARTDTQYF. The variable domain in full, completed from reference TRBV19 and TRBJ2-3, reads DGGITQSPKYLFRKEGQNVTLSCEQNLNHDAMYWYRQDPGQGLRLIYYSQIVNDFQKGDIAEGYSVSREKKESFPLTVTSAQKNPTAFYLCASSPPGLAARTDTQYFGPGTRLTVL.

The V and J genes are TRBV7-8 and TRBJ2-1; the D gene TCRdb calls, TRBD1, cannot be checked with no DNA. CDR1 is SGHVS, CDR2 FQNEAQ, per germline. The CDR3 has 16 amino acids. No DNA was logged. The CDR3 sequence is CASSFDRGTGNNEQFF. The full variable domain, completed using reference TRBV7-8 and TRBJ2-1, is GAGVSQSPRYKVAKRGQDVALRCDPISGHVSLFWYQQALGQGPEFLTYFQNEAQLDKSGLPSDRFFAERPEGSVSTLKIQRTQQEDSAVYLCASSFDRGTGNNEQFFGPGTRLTVL.

The chain's CDR3 is CASSYSAGLIGGYTF. The rearrangement uses TRBV6-5 and TRBJ1-2; the D call from TCRdb, TRBD1, cannot be confirmed without DNA. CDR3 length: 15 amino acids. Nucleotide data are not available. The germline gives CDR1 MNHEY, CDR2 SVGAGI.

This clone is labeled large based on frequency. The genes are TRBV18 and TRBJ1-3; absent DNA, TCRdb's TRBD1 call cannot be checked. The CDR3 is 18 amino acids. The record lacks a DNA sequence. Germline V gives CDR1 KGHSH, CDR2 LQKENI. The CDR3 region is CASSPLVTPILGGNTIYF.

This clone is called medium-sized based on its frequency. This sequence joins TRBV6-4 and TRBJ1-1. The germline V gene encodes CDR1 MRHNA and CDR2 SNTAGT. This CDR3 comprises 20 residues. This entry has no DNA. The CDR3 loop reads CASSSECPKPTVSVNTEAFF.

The chain links TRBV5-6 to TRBJ2-5; without DNA, the TCRdb call of TRBD1 cannot be checked. The CDR3 has 16 residues. No DNA is recorded. Looked up from germline, CDR1 is SGHDT and CDR2 is YYEEEE. The CDR3 loop reads CASSLSQGFSQETQYF.

Measured by frequency, this clone is medium-sized (0.01 to 0.1%). The chain is built from TRBV7-9 and TRBJ1-5; there is no DNA to check the TCRdb D call of TRBD1. The CDR3 is 16 residues long. No DNA is recorded. Per germline, CDR1 SEHNR and CDR2 FQNEAQ (reference sequence). CDR3 loop: CASSVTGGEGHQPQHF.